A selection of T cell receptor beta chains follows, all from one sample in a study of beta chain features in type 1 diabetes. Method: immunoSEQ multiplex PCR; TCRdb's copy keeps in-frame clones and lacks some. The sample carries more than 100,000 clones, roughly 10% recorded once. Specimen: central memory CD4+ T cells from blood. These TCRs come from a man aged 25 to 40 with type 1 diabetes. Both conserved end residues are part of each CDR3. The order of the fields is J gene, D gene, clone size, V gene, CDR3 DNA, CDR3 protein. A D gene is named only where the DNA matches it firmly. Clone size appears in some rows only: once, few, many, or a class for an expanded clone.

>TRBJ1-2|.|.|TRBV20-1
TGCAGTGCTTACATAACCTATGGCTACACCTTC
CSAYITYGYTF
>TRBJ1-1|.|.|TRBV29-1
TGCAGCGTTAGAAGGTCTTTGGGGGCAAACACTGAAGCTTTCTTT
CSVRRSLGANTEAFF
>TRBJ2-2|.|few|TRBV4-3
TGCGCCAGCAGCCAAGAGTCCCCAGCGAACACCGGGGAGCTGTTTTTT
CASSQESPANTGELFF
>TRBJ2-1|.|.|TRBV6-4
TGTGCCAGCAGTGTTAGTCTTAGCTCCTACAATGAGCAGTTCTTC
CASSVSLSSYNEQFF
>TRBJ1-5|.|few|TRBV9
TGTGCCAGCAGCGCTGGGGGCAGTAGCAATCAGCCCCAGCATTTT
CASSAGGSSNQPQHF
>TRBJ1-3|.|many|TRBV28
TGTGCCAGCAGTTTCTACTCTGGAAACACCATATATTTT
CASSFYSGNTIYF
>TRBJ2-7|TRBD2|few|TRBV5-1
TGCGCCAGCAGCTTGGCGGCGGCTAGCGGTTACGAGCAGTACTTC
CASSLAAASGYEQYF
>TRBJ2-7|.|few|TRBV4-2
TGTGCCAGCAGCCCGCAAGGTGCCGGGGCGGGGTTGAACGAGCAGTACTTC
CASSPQGAGAGLNEQYF
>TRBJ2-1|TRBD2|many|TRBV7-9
TGTGCCAGCAGCTTATCTCTAGCGGGGTCCTACAATGAGCAGTTCTTC
CASSLSLAGSYNEQFF
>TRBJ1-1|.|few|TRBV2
TGTGCCAGCAGTGTGGGAGCTGAAGCTTTCTTT
CASSVGAEAFF
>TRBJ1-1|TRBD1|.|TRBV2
TGTGCCAGCAGTGTCCCAGGACAGGCCTTTAAAGCTTTCTTT
CASSVPGQAFKAFF
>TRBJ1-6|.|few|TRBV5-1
TGCGCCAGCAGCCCCCGGGGTGACTCACCCCTCCACTTT
CASSPRGDSPLHF
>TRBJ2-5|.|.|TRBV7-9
TGTGCCAGCAGCTCCAGGGGCGGACTCGGGGAGACCCAGTACTTC
CASSSRGGLGETQYF
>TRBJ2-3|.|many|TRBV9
TGTGCCAGCAGCAAAAGACAGACTAGCACAGATACGCAGTATTTT
CASSKRQTSTDTQYF
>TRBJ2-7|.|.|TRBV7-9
TGTGCCAGCAGCTTAGCGGAGGGGACCTACGAGCAGTACTTC
CASSLAEGTYEQYF
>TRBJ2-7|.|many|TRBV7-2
TGTGCCAGCAGCTTAGACCTAGGTGGATACGAGCAGTACTTC
CASSLDLGGYEQYF
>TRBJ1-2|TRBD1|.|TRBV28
TGTGCCAGCAGACCGGGACAGGGGGTCTACGGCTACACCTTC
CASRPGQGVYGYTF
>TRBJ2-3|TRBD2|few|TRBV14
TGTGCCAGCAGCCAAGCCCAACTAGCGGCCACAGATACGCAGTATTTT
CASSQAQLAATDTQYF
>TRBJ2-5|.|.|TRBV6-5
TGTGCCAGCAGTTTCCCCCCAGGGACACAAGAGACCCAGTACTTC
CASSFPPGTQETQYF
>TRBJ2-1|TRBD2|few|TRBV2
TGTGCCAGCAGTGAAGGGACTAGCGGACCCTACAATGAGCAGTTCTTC
CASSEGTSGPYNEQFF
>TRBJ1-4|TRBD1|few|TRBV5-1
TGCGCCAGCAGCCCCGGGACAGGGGCCGGAAAACTGTTTTTT
CASSPGTGAGKLFF
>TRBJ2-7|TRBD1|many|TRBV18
TGTGCCAGCTCACTAGGGACAGTTCCCCCCTACGAGCAGTACTTC
CASSLGTVPPYEQYF
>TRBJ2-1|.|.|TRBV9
TGTGCCAGCAGCCCCAGTGGAGGATACAATGAGCAGTTCTTC
CASSPSGGYNEQFF
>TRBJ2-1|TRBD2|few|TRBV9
TGTGCCAGCAGCCCCCGGACTAGCGGGCTGAATGAGCAGTTCTTC
CASSPRTSGLNEQFF
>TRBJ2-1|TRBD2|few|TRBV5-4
TGCGCCAGCAGCCACGTAACGAGCGGGGCCCCCAATGAGCAGTTCTTC
CASSHVTSGAPNEQFF
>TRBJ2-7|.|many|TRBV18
TGTGCCAGCTCACCACCAACGCTCGGCGAGCAGTACTTC
CASSPPTLGEQYF
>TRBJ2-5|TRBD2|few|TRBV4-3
TGCGCCAGCAGCCGGCAGCGGGGGCCAGAAGAGACCCAGTACTTC
CASSRQRGPEETQYF
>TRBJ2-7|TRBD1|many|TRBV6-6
TGTGCCAGCACCAGACAGGGGGCGCGCAACTCCTACGAGCAGTACTTC
CASTRQGARNSYEQYF
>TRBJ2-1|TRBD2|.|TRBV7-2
TGTGCCAGCAGCTACCGAGCGGGGGCCGATAATGAGCAGTTCTTC
CASSYRAGADNEQFF
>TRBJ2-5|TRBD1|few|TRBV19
TGTGCCAGTAGTAGGGACAGGGAAGAGACCCAGTACTTC
CASSRDREETQYF
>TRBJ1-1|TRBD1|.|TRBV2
TGTGCCAGCAGCCGACAGGGTGGGAACACTGAAGCTTTCTTT
CASSRQGGNTEAFF
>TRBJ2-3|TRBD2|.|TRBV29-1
TGCAGCGCCTCACTAGCGGGGGGACCCACAGATACGCAGTATTTT
CSASLAGGPTDTQYF
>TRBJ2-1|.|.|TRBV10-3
TGTGCCATCAGTCAGCGGGCCGTGAATGAGCAGTTCTTC
CAISQRAVNEQFF
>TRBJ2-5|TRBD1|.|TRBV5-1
TGCGCCAGCAGCTCGGGACAGGGACAAGAGACCCAGTACTTC
CASSSGQGQETQYF
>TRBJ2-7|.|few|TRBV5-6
TGTGCCAGCAGCTTACGGGGTTTGTACGAGCAGTACTTC
CASSLRGLYEQYF
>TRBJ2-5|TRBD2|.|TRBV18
TGTGCCAGCTCACCATCCGGGGGGGCCAAGGAGACCCAGTACTTC
CASSPSGGAKETQYF
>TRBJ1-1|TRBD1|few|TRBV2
TGTGCCAGCAGTCAACAGGGGGGGAACACTGAAGCTTTCTTT
CASSQQGGNTEAFF
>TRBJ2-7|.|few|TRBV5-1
TGCGCCAGCAGCTTGGACCCAGGCGTGGCAGACGAGCAGTACTTC
CASSLDPGVADEQYF
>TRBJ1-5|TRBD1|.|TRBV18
TGTGCCAGCTCCGGGACAGCAAGTTATAGCAATCAGCCCCAGCATTTT
CASSGTASYSNQPQHF
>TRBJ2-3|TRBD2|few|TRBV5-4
TGTGCCAGCAGCTCCGGACTAGCGGGGGTCACAGATACGCAGTATTTT
CASSSGLAGVTDTQYF
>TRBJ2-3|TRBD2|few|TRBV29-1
TGCAGCACGACGGGGGGGACGGATACGCAGTATTTT
CSTTGGTDTQYF
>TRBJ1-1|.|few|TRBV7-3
TGTGCCAGCAGCTTAATAGGGGGTTCTGAAGCTTTCTTT
CASSLIGGSEAFF
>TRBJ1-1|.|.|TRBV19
TGTGCCAGTAGTCCGTTCGCAGGGGATCAATCGAACACTGAAGCTTTCTTT
CASSPFAGDQSNTEAFF
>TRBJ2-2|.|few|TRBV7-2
TGTGCCAGCAGGGACCCGGGACATCCCCGCCTGGAGCTGTTTTTT
CASRDPGHPRLELFF
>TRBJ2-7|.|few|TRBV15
TGTGCCACCAGCAGAGATCCGGGTTCCTACGAGCAGTACTTC
CATSRDPGSYEQYF
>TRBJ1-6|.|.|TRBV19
TGTGCCAGTAGGACGCCGGGCTCCTATAATTCACCCCTCCACTTT
CASRTPGSYNSPLHF
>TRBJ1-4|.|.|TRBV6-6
TGTGCCAGCAGTTACGGGACAAGCAATGAAAAACTGTTTTTT
CASSYGTSNEKLFF
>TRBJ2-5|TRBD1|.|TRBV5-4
TGTGCCAGCAGCTTAGGGGGCAGGGCGGAGACCCAGTACTTC
CASSLGGRAETQYF
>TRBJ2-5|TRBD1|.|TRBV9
TGTGCCAGCTCCTCAGGGGGAGAGACCCAGTACTTC
CASSSGGETQYF
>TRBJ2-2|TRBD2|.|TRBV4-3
TGCGCCAGCAGCCAAGGACTAGCGGGAGCTAACACCGGGGAGCTGTTTTTT
CASSQGLAGANTGELFF
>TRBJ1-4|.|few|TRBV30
TGTGCCTGGAGCGGAGGTTCTTATGAAAAACTGTTTTTT
CAWSGGSYEKLFF
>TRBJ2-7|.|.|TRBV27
TGTGCCAGCAGTTTATCCAGGGATTCCTACGAGCAGTACTTC
CASSLSRDSYEQYF
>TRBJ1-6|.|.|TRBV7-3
TGTGCCAGCAGCCAAAACAGCAATTCACCCCTCCACTTT
CASSQNSNSPLHF
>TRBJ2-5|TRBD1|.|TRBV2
TGTGCCAGCAGTGCCGGGACAGTAGAGACCCAGTACTTC
CASSAGTVETQYF